This TCR beta chain was captured by sequencing in a study of T cell responses to AZD1222 COVID-19 vaccine. V was shortened by 4 bases and J by 3 bases, with 17 bases between the two germline ends. This CDR3 is 16 amino acids long. Per germline, CDR1 SGHAT and CDR2 FQNNGV. Data came from immunoSEQ multiplex PCR; TCRdb stores just in-frame clones and leaves some out. The sample shows about 130,000 clones, roughly 88% of them seen only once. Specimen: peripheral blood, collected on day 0 of MenACWY control vaccination. The origin of this receptor is an adult in good health. The V call is TRBV11-2, the J call TRBJ2-3; perhaps TRBD2 as D (7 bases). The DNA for the CDR3 is TGTGCCAGCAGCTCATACCGGGAGGACAGAACAGATACGCAGTATTTT. Translation gives CASSSYREDRTDTQYF.